This T cell receptor (beta chain) emerged from a study of T cell responses to AZD1222 COVID-19 vaccine. Study-wide results and caveats: Only five to seven AZD1222 recipients were seropositive at baseline. Increased Spike-specific TCR breadth and depth were observed after two AZD1222 doses. Vaccine-related CD4 TCRs covered spike, predominating at 160-218 and 743-854.

About this clone: No antigen is known for it.

TCRdb's copy holds only in-frame clones and misses some; the assay was immunoSEQ multiplex PCR. The table includes about 120,000 clones, less than 95% detected once. CDR3 size: 13 residues. Trimming shortened V by 2 bases and J by 8 bases, and 10 bases separated the two germline ends. Germline values: CDR1 MNHEY, CDR2 SVGAGI. The chain uses TRBV6-5 and TRBJ1-5; possibly TRBD1 for D (5 bases). The TCR comes from an adult in good health. The sample here was peripheral blood, taken on day 0 of MenACWY control vaccination. The CDR3 DNA follows: TGTGCCAGCAGTTACCGGGGACCGGAGCCCCAGCATTTT. It is translated as CASSYRGPEPQHF.